These 14 T cell receptor beta chains were all obtained from the same sample, sequenced in a study of blood T cell repertoires in COVID-19. Some clones are missing from TCRdb's copy, which holds only in-frame ones; the method was immunoSEQ multiplex PCR. The table records under 50,000 clones, approximately 79% of them present only once. Sequencing was done on a sample of peripheral blood. The source is a man in his 70s with acute or convalescent COVID-19.

The chain joins TRBV19 to TRBJ1-2; D not resolved. Germline assignment: CDR1 LNHDA and CDR2 SQIVND (reference sequence). Trimming removed 6 bases at V and 1 base at J, with 9 bases between. The CDR3 extends over 13 amino acids. CDR3 coding DNA: TGTGCCAGTAGCGCAGGAGGTAACTATGGCTACACCTTC. Its translation: CASSAGGNYGYTF.

This sequence joins TRBV6-1 and TRBJ2-7, with D hard to call. Deletions cut 2 bases from V and 2 bases from J, with 7 bases between. Germline V gene lookup returns CDR1 MNHNS and CDR2 SASEGT. This CDR3 has 13 amino acids. The DNA of the CDR3 is TGTGCCAGCAGTGAACAGGCTACCTACGAGCAGTACTTC. It encodes CASSEQATYEQYF.

This chain joins TRBV6-4 and TRBJ1-1; D uncertain. Germline V gene lookup returns CDR1 MRHNA and CDR2 SNTAGT. The CDR3 covers 16 residues. Between the trimmed V and J ends, which lost 4 bases and 6 bases, there was a span of 21 bases. CDR3 sequence reads: CASSVSTAATHAEAFF. The CDR3 nucleotides read TGTGCCAGCAGTGTCTCTACGGCGGCCACTCATGCTGAAGCTTTCTTT.

This clone was counted only a few times. Here the CDR3 reads CSVEPDSNYGYTF. In DNA form, the CDR3 reads TGCAGCGTTGAACCAGACTCTAACTATGGCTACACCTTC. The chain links TRBV29-1 to TRBJ1-2; no definite D call. Trimming stripped 2 bases from V and 0 bases from J, with 7 bases between. Per germline, CDR1 SQVTM and CDR2 ANQGSEA. The CDR3 has 13 residues.

This clone has only a few counts. The V and J genes are TRBV9 and TRBJ1-2; 7 bases are shared with TRBD1. The CDR3 has 16 amino acids. The germline V gene has CDR1 SGDLS and CDR2 YYNGEE. J gave up 2 bases and V 4 bases, and 11 bases lay outside the gene matches. CDR3 loop: CASSPRDSKINYGYTF. The CDR3 nucleotides read TGTGCCAGCAGCCCCCGGGACAGCAAGATCAACTATGGCTACACCTTC.

CDR3 in amino acids: CASSQDSVQLAKNIQYF. The CDR3 bases are TGTGCCAGCAGCCAAGATTCCGTACAGCTAGCCAAAAACATTCAGTACTTC. This chain joins TRBV4-2 and TRBJ2-4; D gene uncertain. This CDR3 comprises 17 residues. From germline, CDR1 is LGHNA and CDR2 YNFKEQ. V gave up 0 bases and J gave up 0 bases, with 12 bases separating them.

V usage is TRBV21-1 and J usage is TRBJ2-5; the table's D call TRBD2 went unverified against the DNA. TRBV21-1 is labeled a pseudogene. The CDR3 has 23 residues. CDR3 bases: TGTGCCAGCAGCAAAAGGACACTCGCGGGGGGAGCCAACAGGTCGAGAGGCCAAGAGACCCAGTACTTC. The encoded protein is CASSKRTLAGGANRSRGQETQYF.

This clone was counted only a few times. The chain links TRBV10-3 to TRBJ1-2; D is ambiguous. There are 11 residues in the CDR3. Germline CDR1 reads ENHRY; CDR2 reads SYGVKD. The V end lost 8 bases, the J end lost 0 bases, and 4 bases lay between the germline ends. CDR3 sequence reads: CAIRSNYGYTF. The DNA for the CDR3 is TGTGCCATCCGGTCTAACTATGGCTACACCTTC.

This chain uses TRBV10-1 with TRBJ2-7; 10 nucleotides line up with TRBD1. Unmatched junction bases numbered 9, after V lost 10 bases and J lost 3 bases. The CDR3 sequence is 14 residues long. The V gene's germline CDR1 is WNHNN and CDR2 SYGVQD (reference sequence). The CDR3 DNA follows: TGCGCCACTTCGACAGGGGGCACCCGCTACGAGCAGTACTTC. Amino acids: CATSTGGTRYEQYF.

The V gene is TRBV5-1, the J gene TRBJ1-2; the match to TRBD1 covers 9 bases. Germline CDR1 SGHRS, CDR2 YFSETQ. The CDR3 loop spans 14 amino acids. V lost 4 bases, J lost 2 bases, and 3 bases stayed unmatched. CDR3 region: CASSPQGANYGYTF. CDR3 nucleotides: TGCGCCAGCAGCCCACAGGGGGCCAACTATGGCTACACCTTC.

The chain uses TRBV2 and TRBJ1-1, with D maybe TRBD1 (5 bases). With 4 bases removed from V and 1 base from J, the gap between germline ends came to 10 bases. The CDR3 spans 14 residues. Germline CDR1 SNHLY, CDR2 FYNNEI. The CDR3 sequence: CASSVTGQNTEAFF. The CDR3 DNA follows: TGTGCCAGCAGTGTTACCGGACAGAACACTGAAGCTTTCTTT.

The gene calls are TRBV11-2 and TRBJ2-3, with 7 bases identical to TRBD2. V shed 1 base and J 2 bases; nucleotides not matched to a gene: 6. This CDR3 spans 16 amino acids. The germline V gene encodes CDR1 SGHAT and CDR2 FQNNGV. CDR3 coding DNA: TGTGCCAGCAGCTTAGTGGGTAGCGGGTACACAGATACGCAGTATTTT. Translating gives CASSLVGSGYTDTQYF.

V is TRBV20-1 and J is TRBJ2-3, with 8 nucleotides matching TRBD2. This CDR3 region has 15 residues. Germline lookup yields CDR1 DFQATT and CDR2 SNEGSKA (reference sequence). V lost 3 bases, J lost 4 bases, and 9 bases stayed unmatched. The CDR3 region is CSASLAGRPPDTQYF. CDR3 nucleotides: TGCAGTGCTAGTTTAGCGGGACGGCCCCCAGATACGCAGTATTTT.

This chain joins TRBV18 and TRBJ2-1, with a possible D match to TRBD2 (6 bases). Trimming left V 3 bases short and J 7 bases short, with 10 bases between. Germline V gene sequence: CDR1 KGHSH, CDR2 LQKENI. This CDR3 contains 13 residues. CDR3 coding DNA: TGTGCCAGCTCACCCCTAGGAGGGAATGAGCAGTTCTTC. As protein: CASSPLGGNEQFF.